What follows are 26 T cell receptor beta chains derived from one specimen sequenced in a study of blood T cell repertoires in COVID-19. TCRdb's table, derived via immunoSEQ multiplex PCR, lists solely in-frame clones and lacks some. The sample lists roughly 250,000 clones, 65% to 80% occurring once. Sample: peripheral blood. Receptors originate from a woman between 40 and 50 years old with active or convalescent COVID-19.

The chain couples TRBV7-6 to TRBJ1-3, with a tentative D call TRBD1 (6 bases). CDR3 length equals 17 residues. Looked up from germline, CDR1 is SGHVS and CDR2 is FNYEAQ. V dropped 1 base and J dropped 1 base, with 14 bases sitting between them. CDR3 DNA sequence: TGTGCCAGCAGCTTAGTCGACAGGACCACATCTGGAAACACCATATATTTT. Amino acid sequence: CASSLVDRTTSGNTIYF.

CDR3 nucleotide sequence: TGCAGCGTTCGGAAAGGGGGCAACGCTGGCTACACCTTC. It encodes CSVRKGGNAGYTF. The V gene is TRBV29-1, the J gene TRBJ1-2; 7 bases align to TRBD1. CDR3 length: 13 residues. Germline CDR1 and CDR2: SQVTM and ANQGSEA. V gave up 5 bases and J gave up 7 bases; unmatched junction bases: 10.

CDR3 protein: CASSKGLLTDTQYF. In nucleotides, the CDR3 is TGTGCCAGCAGCAAGGGACTACTCACAGATACGCAGTATTTT. The chain is built from TRBV7-2 and TRBJ2-3; 7 nucleotides agree with TRBD2. This CDR3 has 14 amino acids. The V and J ends lost 5 bases and 2 bases, in that order; junction bases with no gene match: 4. Germline CDR1 and CDR2: SGHTA and FQGNSA.

The genes are TRBV5-1 and TRBJ1-6, with a possible D match to TRBD1 (6 bases). The CDR3 sequence is 14 residues long. With 3 bases removed from V and 7 bases from J, the gap between germline ends came to 11 bases. Germline lookup yields CDR1 SGHRS and CDR2 YFSETQ. The CDR3 sequence is CASSSTDRNSPLHF. Written as DNA, the CDR3 is TGCGCCAGCAGCTCGACAGACAGGAATTCACCCCTCCACTTT.

The CDR3 nucleotides are TGTGCCAGCTCTGCGGGGACGGATTCAGCTACGCAGTATTTT. Its translation is CASSAGTDSATQYF. The chain couples TRBV6-4 to TRBJ2-3, with D possibly matching TRBD2 (6 bases). The V end lost 8 bases, the J end lost 8 bases, and 20 bases lay between the germline ends. CDR3 size: 14 residues. Germline CDR1 is MRHNA and CDR2 is SNTAGT.

V is TRBV5-1 and J is TRBJ2-5; TRBD2 might be the D (7 bases). The CDR3 sequence is 15 residues long. Germline V gives CDR1 SGHRS, CDR2 YFSETQ. Trimming removed 0 bases at V and 5 bases at J, with 14 bases between. DNA of the CDR3: TGCGCCAGCAGCTTGGTAGCGCGGGGGCTGGAGACCCAGTACTTC. Translated, it gives CASSLVARGLETQYF.

The chain combines TRBV6-5 with TRBJ2-3; perhaps TRBD1 as D (6 bases). V gave up 7 bases and J gave up 0 bases, with 14 bases separating them. CDR1 and CDR2 (germline): MNHEY, SVGAGI. The CDR3 has 15 amino acids. As DNA, the CDR3 is TGTGCCAGCAAGGTAGGGGGTAGTAGCACAGATACGCAGTATTTT. Amino acids: CASKVGGSSTDTQYF.

The V gene is TRBV13, the J gene TRBJ2-2; D may be TRBD2 (5 bases). This CDR3 is 15 amino acids long. Germline CDR1 PRHDT, CDR2 FYEKMQ (reference sequence). Trimming left V 6 bases short and J 9 bases short, with 20 bases between. The CDR3 bases are TGTGCCAGCAGACTGGACGTATCCGCGGGCAGGGAGCTGTTTTTT. Amino acid sequence: CASRLDVSAGRELFF.

The chain uses TRBV24-1 and TRBJ2-3; 8 positions agree with TRBD1. Germline CDR1 and CDR2: KGHDR and SFDVKD. V lost 4 bases and J lost 1; bases outside the gene matches: 9. This CDR3 spans 17 amino acids. The CDR3 coding sequence is TGTGCCACCAGTGACCGGACCGGACAGGGTGGCACAGATACGCAGTATTTT. It codes for CATSDRTGQGGTDTQYF.

The count of this clone is one. The rearrangement joins TRBV7-6 to TRBJ2-7, with D tentatively TRBD2 (6 bases). V lost 5 bases, J lost 3 bases, and 14 bases lay in between. Looked up from germline, CDR1 is SGHVS and CDR2 is FNYEAQ. The CDR3 is 14 amino acids. CDR3 DNA: TGTGCCAGCAGCCTACTCTCGGGAGACTACGAGCAGTACTTC. Its translation is CASSLLSGDYEQYF.

Concerning this clone itself: Other DNA variants within this sample encode the same CDR3. The rearrangement uses TRBV5-1 and TRBJ2-5, with D hard to call. This CDR3 region has 13 residues. Germline loops: CDR1 SGHRS, CDR2 YFSETQ. Trimming shortened V by 1 base and J by 1 base, and 5 bases separated the two germline ends. In nucleotides, the CDR3 is TGCGCCAGCAGCTTGCCAGGCCAAGAGACCCAGTACTTC. Translation gives CASSLPGQETQYF.

J is TRBJ1-2 and V is TRBV3-1 (or the pseudogene TRBV3-2), with 7 bases aligning to TRBD1. CDR1 LGHDT and CDR2 YNNKEL come from the germline V gene (reference sequence). The CDR3 is 13 residues long. V shed 1 base and J 6 bases; nucleotides not matched to a gene: 2. The CDR3: CASSQARGNGYTF. In DNA, the CDR3 is TGTGCCAGCAGCCAAGCCAGGGGGAATGGCTACACCTTC.

The V gene is TRBV5-1, the J gene TRBJ2-1; TRBD1 aligns across 7 bases. Germline assignment: CDR1 SGHRS and CDR2 YFSETQ. V lost 0 bases and J lost 15; bases outside the gene matches: 6. This CDR3 contains 12 residues. CDR3 sequence: CASSLEGTAGFF. The CDR3 DNA reads as TGCGCCAGCAGCTTGGAAGGGACAGCAGGGTTCTTC.

In this sample, this clone turned up a few times. This rearrangement joins TRBV5-1 to TRBJ1-2; D perhaps matches TRBD1 (5 bases). The CDR3 totals 14 residues. The V and J ends lost 3 bases and 4 bases respectively, with 13 bases between them. CDR1 and CDR2 (germline): SGHRS, YFSETQ. The CDR3 here is CASSWTQGSYGYTF. CDR3 coding DNA: TGCGCCAGCAGCTGGACGCAGGGTTCCTATGGCTACACCTTC.

The genes are TRBV7-9 and TRBJ2-5; 8 nucleotides line up with TRBD1. CDR1 SEHNR and CDR2 FQNEAQ come from the germline V gene (reference sequence). The CDR3 consists of 14 residues. V lost 5 bases, J lost 4 bases, and 6 bases stayed unmatched. CDR3 sequence reads: CASSPRTGLETQYF. The CDR3 DNA sequence: TGTGCCAGCAGCCCCCGGACAGGGTTAGAGACCCAGTACTTC.

The chain is built from TRBV7-9 and TRBJ1-2; D may be TRBD1 (6 bases). Germline CDR1 reads SEHNR; CDR2 reads FQNEAQ (reference sequence). Trimming took off 6 bases at V and 7 bases at J, with 21 bases between the two ends. This CDR3 contains 15 residues. CDR3 in amino acids: CASSPVRGEEAGYTF. The DNA for the CDR3 is TGTGCCAGCAGTCCCGTCAGGGGCGAAGAGGCTGGCTACACCTTC.

This rearrangement joins TRBV18 to TRBJ1-1; 9 bases fit TRBD1. This CDR3 contains 17 residues. Germline loops: CDR1 KGHSH, CDR2 LQKENI. The V gene end was trimmed by 1 base and the J gene end by 5 bases; junction bases not matched to a gene: 11. CDR3 protein: CASSPLETGGKGTEAFF. CDR3 DNA: TGTGCCAGCTCACCACTGGAAACAGGGGGCAAGGGGACTGAAGCTTTCTTT.

Concerning this clone: Other nucleotide sequences in the sample specify the same CDR3. The chain joins TRBV27 to TRBJ1-4, with D tentatively TRBD1 (5 bases). Trimming removed 1 base from V and 2 bases from J, with 8 bases in between. Germline V gives CDR1 MNHEY, CDR2 SMNVEV (reference sequence). The CDR3 sequence is 15 residues long. The CDR3 DNA sequence: TGTGCCAGCAGTTTATGGGGGAGGACTAATGAAAAACTGTTTTTT. It yields the protein CASSLWGRTNEKLFF.

The chain combines TRBV3-1 (or the pseudogene TRBV3-2) with TRBJ1-3; D possibly corresponds to TRBD1 (5 bases). The CDR3 loop spans 15 amino acids. Trimming took 2 bases from V and 3 from J, leaving 11 bases between them. CDR1 LGHDT and CDR2 YNNKEL come from the germline V gene (reference sequence). The CDR3 DNA sequence: TGTGCCAGCAGCCAATTAGGGGAAGGTGGAAACACCATATATTTT. Translation gives CASSQLGEGGNTIYF.

The chain couples TRBV5-1 to TRBJ1-1; tentative D call: TRBD1 (5 bases). Per the germline V gene, CDR1 is SGHRS and CDR2 is YFSETQ. With 4 bases removed from V and 2 bases from J, the gap between germline ends came to 15 bases. CDR3 length: 15 amino acids. The CDR3 region is CASSLLGEANTEAFF. The CDR3 DNA reads TGCGCCAGCAGCCTCTTGGGGGAGGCTAACACTGAAGCTTTCTTT.

This chain connects TRBV29-1 to TRBJ2-1; D is perhaps TRBD2 (5 bases). V was pared by 3 bases and J by 10 bases, with 16 bases between. Germline V CDR1 and CDR2: SQVTM, ANQGSEA. The CDR3 runs 13 residues. DNA for the CDR3: TGCAGCGTTGATTTATCTGAGGGTTCCGAGCAGTTCTTC. Translation: CSVDLSEGSEQFF.

This chain uses TRBV7-3 with TRBJ1-6, with 9 bases identical to TRBD1. The V gene end was trimmed by 3 bases and the J gene end by 7 bases; junction bases not matched to a gene: 4. The germline gives CDR1 SGHTA, CDR2 FQGTGA. The CDR3 is 15 residues long. CDR3 nucleotide sequence: TGTGCCAGCAGCTTGATGACAGGGGGGAATTCACCCCTCCACTTT. Protein: CASSLMTGGNSPLHF.

The V gene is TRBV5-6, the J gene TRBJ2-3, with 8 bases lining up with TRBD2. In germline, CDR1 is SGHDT, CDR2 YYEEEE. Trimming at V came to 3 bases and at J to 5 bases, leaving 11 bases not matched to a gene. This CDR3 spans 16 amino acids. CDR3 nucleotide sequence: TGTGCCAGCAGCTACGCGAGGACTAGCCCGATAGATACGCAGTATTTT. Its translation is CASSYARTSPIDTQYF. Based on the CDR3 plus reference TRBV5-6 and TRBJ2-3, the full variable domain is DAGVTQSPTHLIKTRGQQVTLRCSPKSGHDTVSWYQQALGQGPQFIFQYYEEEERQRGNFPDRFSGHQFPNYSSELNVNALLLGDSALYLCASSYARTSPIDTQYFGPGTRLTVL.

The chain uses TRBV5-5 and TRBJ1-6; D not certain. CDR3 length: 13 amino acids. Trimming removed 3 bases from V and 8 bases from J, with 9 bases in between. Germline lookup yields CDR1 SGHKS and CDR2 YYEKEE (reference sequence). The CDR3 here is CASSSSIYSPLHF. CDR3 sequence (DNA): TGTGCCAGCAGCTCTAGTATATATTCACCCCTCCACTTT. Full variable domain (outside the CDR3, taken from reference TRBV5-5 and TRBJ1-6): DAGVTQSPTHLIKTRGQQVTLRCSPISGHKSVSWYQQVLGQGPQFIFQYYEKEERGRGNFPDRFSARQFPNYSSELNVNALLLGDSALYLCASSSSIYSPLHFGNGTRLTVT.

The rearrangement links TRBV10-3 to TRBJ1-6, with 7 bases matching TRBD1. Unmatched junction bases numbered 13, after V lost 10 bases and J lost 7 bases. Germline assignment: CDR1 ENHRY and CDR2 SYGVKD. The CDR3 loop spans 15 amino acids. CDR3 coding DNA: TGTGCCAGCCAAATGGGACAGAGATCAAATTCACCCCTCCACTTT. Its translation: CASQMGQRSNSPLHF.

J is TRBJ1-4 and V is TRBV28, with 7 nucleotides matching TRBD1. Germline V lookup: CDR1 MDHEN, CDR2 SYDVKM. V was pared by 3 bases and J by 7 bases, with 5 bases of the junction left unmatched. The CDR3 covers 14 residues. CDR3 sequence reads: CASSFRQGGEKLFF. CDR3 coding DNA: TGTGCCAGCAGTTTCAGGCAGGGGGGTGAAAAACTGTTTTTT.